This is a list of T cell receptor beta chains from one sample in a study of blood T cells in healthy people across ages. Via MiXCR, TCRdb re-called the 5' RACE reads, giving one row per CDR3 protein. The sample contains about 1.8 million distinct CDR3 sequences, roughly 49% of which appear only once. The source material was blood. The receptors derive from a woman in her thirties or forties in good health. Both conserved end residues are part of each CDR3. Each record gives: V gene, J gene, D gene, clone size, CDR3 protein, CDR3 DNA. The D gene is left open where the match is weak. Not every row has a clone size; where given, it reads once, few, many or a size class.

V: TRBV28; J: TRBJ2-4; D: .; size: .; CDR3: CASSGGEWAKNIQYF; DNA: TGTGCCAGCAGTGGAGGGGAATGGGCCAAAAACATTCAGTACTTC
V: TRBV29-1; J: TRBJ2-1; D: TRBD1; size: few; CDR3: CSVGRGPYNEQFF; DNA: TGCAGCGTTGGCAGGGGGCCCTACAATGAGCAGTTCTTC
V: TRBV6-6; J: TRBJ1-2; D: .; size: .; CDR3: CASSYRQANYGYTF; DNA: TGTGCCAGCAGTTACAGGCAGGCAAACTATGGCTACACCTTC
V: TRBV5-1; J: TRBJ2-7; D: .; size: .; CDR3: CASSLRKYEQYF; DNA: TGCGCCAGCAGCCTTCGTAAGTACGAGCAGTACTTC
V: TRBV7-6; J: TRBJ2-7; D: TRBD2; size: .; CDR3: CASSPGLAGRNEQYF; DNA: TGTGCCAGCAGTCCCGGACTAGCGGGGAGGAATGAGCAGTACTTC
V: TRBV5-6; J: TRBJ1-1; D: TRBD1; size: .; CDR3: CASSRTWTGLNTEAFF; DNA: TGTGCCAGCAGCAGAACCTGGACAGGGTTGAACACTGAAGCTTTCTTT
V: TRBV9; J: TRBJ2-1; D: .; size: .; CDR3: CASSGVPSSYNEQFF; DNA: TGTGCCAGCAGCGGAGTCCCGAGCTCCTACAATGAGCAGTTCTTC
V: TRBV6-6; J: TRBJ1-4; D: TRBD1; size: .; CDR3: CASSSVGTVDEKLFF; DNA: TGTGCCAGCAGTTCCGTCGGGACAGTAGATGAAAAACTGTTTTTT
V: TRBV20-1; J: TRBJ2-7; D: TRBD1; size: .; CDR3: CSARDLGQGTDEQYF; DNA: TGCAGTGCTAGAGATCTTGGACAGGGTACCGACGAGCAGTACTTC
V: TRBV7-7; J: TRBJ2-5; D: .; size: .; CDR3: CASAESGPGTQYF; DNA: TGTGCTAGCGCTGAGTCCGGGCCAGGGACCCAGTACTTC
V: TRBV7-7; J: TRBJ2-3; D: .; size: few; CDR3: CASSPGVGSTDTQYF; DNA: TGTGCTAGCAGTCCCGGCGTGGGGAGCACAGATACGCAGTATTTT
V: TRBV28; J: TRBJ1-2; D: TRBD1; size: .; CDR3: CASETTGFDYGYTF; DNA: TGTGCCAGCGAAACGACAGGGTTTGACTATGGCTACACCTTC
V: TRBV9; J: TRBJ2-3; D: TRBD1; size: .; CDR3: CASSIRDSITDTQYF; DNA: TGTGCCAGCAGCATCCGGGACAGTATAACAGATACGCAGTATTTT
V: TRBV4-3; J: TRBJ1-6; D: .; size: few; CDR3: CASSQGGSSYNSPLHF; DNA: TGCGCCAGCAGCCAAGGAGGGAGCTCCTATAATTCACCCCTCCACTTT
V: TRBV5-1; J: TRBJ2-5; D: .; size: .; CDR3: CASSLMGHQETQYF; DNA: TGCGCCAGCAGCTTGATGGGGCACCAAGAGACCCAGTACTTC
V: TRBV4-3; J: TRBJ1-2; D: .; size: .; CDR3: CASSQVPTDGYTF; DNA: TGCGCCAGCAGCCAAGTGCCTACGGACGGCTACACCTTC
V: TRBV5-6; J: TRBJ1-2; D: TRBD1; size: few; CDR3: CASSGQGMRYGYTF; DNA: TGTGCCAGCAGCGGACAGGGGATGCGCTATGGCTACACCTTC
V: TRBV29-1; J: TRBJ2-7; D: .; size: .; CDR3: CSVLTRLEQYF; DNA: TGCAGCGTTTTAACACGGCTCGAGCAGTACTTC
V: TRBV20-1; J: TRBJ2-7; D: .; size: .; CDR3: CSAPASSSYEQYF; DNA: TGCAGTGCCCCGGCTAGTAGCTCCTACGAGCAGTACTTC
V: TRBV6-2/TRBV6-3; J: TRBJ2-1; D: .; size: .; CDR3: CASGPGTGIYNEQFF; DNA: TGTGCCAGCGGCCCCGGGACCGGTATCTACAATGAGCAGTTCTTC
V: TRBV7-2; J: TRBJ1-2; D: .; size: .; CDR3: CASSLENRRYGYTF; DNA: TGTGCCAGCAGCTTAGAAAACAGACGGTATGGCTACACCTTC
V: TRBV15; J: TRBJ2-5; D: .; size: few; CDR3: CATSTHGGETQYF; DNA: TGTGCCACCAGCACCCACGGGGGAGAGACCCAGTACTTC
V: TRBV20-1; J: TRBJ2-7; D: .; size: few; CDR3: CSARETAGGRYEQYF; DNA: TGCAGTGCTAGAGAAACTGCCGGTGGGAGGTACGAGCAGTACTTC
V: TRBV12-3/TRBV12-4; J: TRBJ2-5; D: TRBD2; size: .; CDR3: CASSLNLAGRQETQYF; DNA: TGTGCCAGCAGTTTAAATTTAGCGGGGCGTCAAGAGACCCAGTACTTC
V: TRBV6-2/TRBV6-3; J: TRBJ2-7; D: .; size: few; CDR3: CASRGPGTTQSYEQYF; DNA: TGTGCCAGCAGAGGACCGGGAACAACGCAGTCCTACGAGCAGTACTTC
V: TRBV25-1; J: TRBJ2-3; D: TRBD2; size: few; CDR3: CASSALAGDDTQYF; DNA: TGTGCCAGCAGTGCGCTAGCGGGCGACGATACGCAGTATTTT
V: TRBV2; J: TRBJ2-1; D: .; size: .; CDR3: CASILSGLNNEQFF; DNA: TGTGCCAGCATCCTTTCGGGACTTAACAATGAGCAGTTCTTC
V: TRBV28; J: TRBJ2-7; D: .; size: few; CDR3: CASSLYFGSSSYEQYF; DNA: TGTGCCAGCAGTTTATATTTTGGGAGCAGTTCCTACGAGCAGTACTTC
V: TRBV29-1; J: TRBJ1-5; D: .; size: .; CDR3: CSVETGRDQPQHF; DNA: TGCAGCGTTGAAACAGGGAGGGATCAGCCCCAGCATTTT
V: TRBV29-1; J: TRBJ2-5; D: TRBD1; size: .; CDR3: CSVPSRGSRETQYF; DNA: TGCAGCGTGCCGAGCAGGGGGAGTCGTGAGACCCAGTACTTC
V: TRBV4-3; J: TRBJ2-6; D: TRBD1; size: few; CDR3: CASSHPGQELSGANVLTF; DNA: TGCGCCAGCAGCCACCCAGGACAGGAACTCTCTGGGGCCAACGTCCTGACTTTC
V: TRBV12-3/TRBV12-4; J: TRBJ2-1; D: .; size: .; CDR3: CASRPRRTVYNEQFF; DNA: TGTGCCAGCAGACCGAGAAGGACGGTTTACAATGAGCAGTTCTTC
V: TRBV28; J: TRBJ2-7; D: TRBD1; size: few; CDR3: CASSEDRIPYEQYF; DNA: TGTGCCAGCAGCGAGGACAGGATTCCCTACGAGCAGTACTTC
V: TRBV5-1; J: TRBJ2-1; D: TRBD2; size: few; CDR3: CASSSTGGGSGEQFF; DNA: TGCGCCAGCAGCTCAACCGGCGGGGGGTCCGGTGAGCAGTTCTTC
V: TRBV29-1; J: TRBJ1-1; D: TRBD1; size: .; CDR3: CSGDRTHTEAFF; DNA: TGCAGCGGGGACAGAACTCACACTGAAGCTTTCTTT
V: TRBV20-1; J: TRBJ2-3; D: .; size: .; CDR3: CRAGQTGDTQYF; DNA: TGCAGGGCCGGACAGACGGGAGATACGCAGTATTTT
V: TRBV7-9; J: TRBJ2-7; D: TRBD1; size: few; CDR3: CASSAHPGTGGIYEQYF; DNA: TGTGCCAGCAGCGCCCACCCCGGGACAGGGGGCATCTACGAGCAGTACTTC
V: TRBV20-1; J: TRBJ2-3; D: .; size: .; CDR3: CSSHRGGDTQYF; DNA: TGCAGTTCTCACAGGGGGGGAGATACGCAGTATTTT
V: TRBV7-8; J: TRBJ2-3; D: TRBD1; size: many; CDR3: CASSSRTGEDTQYF; DNA: TGTGCCAGCAGCTCACGGACAGGGGAAGATACGCAGTATTTT
V: TRBV6-6; J: TRBJ2-1; D: .; size: few; CDR3: CASSPQVGGMNNEQFF; DNA: TGTGCCAGCAGTCCCCAGGTGGGGGGAATGAACAATGAGCAGTTCTTC
V: TRBV5-1; J: TRBJ2-3; D: .; size: .; CDR3: CASSLAMGGPTDTQYF; DNA: TGCGCCAGCAGCTTGGCCATGGGGGGCCCGACAGATACGCAGTATTTT
V: TRBV6-5; J: TRBJ2-1; D: .; size: many; CDR3: CASSYKWGFGYNEQFF; DNA: TGTGCCAGCAGTTACAAGTGGGGGTTCGGCTACAATGAGCAGTTCTTC